Sequencing of this T cell receptor (beta chain) was carried out in a study of blood T cell repertoires in COVID-19. Overall study context: From T cells, B-cell-depleted T cells, or PBMCs came the material, which was cDNA or gDNA.

Original data processing: Cell counts per sample came from amplifying reference gene primers. TCRdb's copy holds only in-frame clones and misses some; the assay was immunoSEQ multiplex PCR. The V and J calls and clone size come from that table; D and trimming were worked out from the DNA. Among a few hundred thousand clones listed, about 88% were seen once. Trimming removed 0 bases from V and 2 bases from J; junction bases left unmatched: 5. This CDR3 region has 16 residues. Specimen: PBMCs or T cells enriched from blood (not recorded which). The TCR originated in a woman under 30 who had recovered from COVID-19. The chain couples TRBV5-3 to TRBJ2-5; 9 nucleotides match TRBD2. TRBV5-3 counts as an open reading frame of uncertain function. This chain's CDR3 is CARSLVTSGEQETQYF. The CDR3, as DNA: TGTGCCAGAAGCTTGGTGACTAGCGGTGAACAAGAGACCCAGTACTTC.